What follows is one T cell receptor beta chain and its context. This receptor's antigen is unknown. The record has no base qualities; no much larger clone is one base away. The sequencer was an Illumina HiSeq 2500. Quantitative 5'-RACE with molecular barcodes was the method used to prepare the TCR beta libraries. Per the source publication's procedure: To identify disease-linked TCR variants, a new computational method was used, one built on a probabilistic model of VDJ rearrangement. In-frame beta chains were kept once TCRdb had trimmed the public reads at Q25 with fastp and called clones with MiXCR. When rows share a CDR3 protein, they turn into one entry using the most common DNA and genes. These V and J calls originate from TCRdb's pipeline instead of the authors' own analysis. Across this sample there are 200,000 or so distinct CDR3 sequences, with roughly 25% seen only once. The leading ten clones occupy under 7% of the sample.

The source of the sample is a study of CD8 T cells in ankylosing spondylitis (dated by TCRdb to about 2017). As for the study more broadly: T cell receptor beta repertoires were profiled in healthy donors and ankylosing spondylitis patients so that disease-linked TCR variants could be found. In total, the full study cohort was made up of roughly 110 healthy donors and 25 to 30 ankylosing spondylitis patients. Peripheral blood was sampled, and synovial fluid was additionally collected from ankylosing spondylitis patients. Broad study findings and their caveats: According to the report, matched synovial fluid samples from ankylosing spondylitis patients were significantly enriched for the disease-linked clones. Blood from ankylosing spondylitis patients appeared to be characterized by a TCR beta motif composed of eight or nine highly homologous amino acid variants. Some of the motif variants had been reported before in the synovial fluid and blood of reactive arthritis patients, a finding that suggests common disease-initiation mechanisms. The disease-linked clones had a CD8+ phenotype and were found at relatively low frequencies in peripheral blood.

V is pared back by 6 bases and J by 0 bases, with 19 bases lying between the germline termini. The CDR3, cysteine through phenylalanine, is 16 amino acids long. Only the CDR3 DNA is retained, 48 bases long and in frame from the first base. The germline V gene (reference sequence) provides CDR1 DFQATT and CDR2 SNEGSKA. The chain joins TRBV20-1 to TRBJ2-3; tentative D gene TRBD1, with 5 bases matching. The receptor was derived from a male donor with ankylosing spondylitis or in good health (not recorded which). The sequencing sample was made of blood, either unsorted or a sorted T cell fraction (not recorded which). The nucleotide sequence reads TGCAGTGCCGTGGGGTGGTCCAGGGTGAGCACAGATACGCAGTATTTT. Translation gives CSAVGWSRVSTDTQYF.